The T cell receptor beta chain under discussion was sequenced for a study of vaccination and CD4 T cells after COVID-19. Looking at the study overall: Overlapping spike pools from SARS-CoV-2 and HCoV-NL63, HCoV-OC43 and HCoV-229E served as culture stimuli. Study-level findings and limits: Convalescent patients had a median about 86% of reactive clones appearing only post-vaccination.

The germline V gene encodes CDR1 SEHNR and CDR2 FQNEAQ (reference sequence). After removal of 5 bases from V and 8 bases from J, the junction contained 17 bases not matched to a gene. The CDR3 spans 17 residues. Concerning this clonotype: Its antigen remains unidentified.

The study sequenced cultured CD4+ T cell DNA using the Oncomine TCR Beta short-read assay. Via MiXCR, TCRdb re-called the PCR reads, giving one row per CDR3 protein. In the table there are more than 15,000 distinct CDR3 sequences, almost 40% of which are singletons. Treatment here: 10-day PBMC culture with coronavirus spike peptide pools or control peptides (ViraFEST assay). Half the medium was exchanged for fresh IL-2 medium on days 3 and 7. The sequence was collected from a human donor who had recovered from COVID-19. Sequencing was carried out using CD4+ T cells from blood, cultured in vitro. The rearrangement links TRBV7-9 to TRBJ2-1, with 8 positions matching TRBD2. In DNA form, the CDR3 reads TGTGCCAGCAGCCCACATCGACCTAGCGGGTCGGGCCATGAGCAGTTCTTC. Protein: CASSPHRPSGSGHEQFF.